The clone carrying this T cell receptor (beta chain) was seen ten or more times. This entry comes from a study of regulatory T cells in long-lasting Graves disease. Through Arm-PCR of CDR3 regions and iRepertoire HTBI primers, TCR beta libraries were built. TCRdb recomputed calls from the multiplex PCR reads with MiXCR, one row per CDR3 protein. The table records about 660,000 distinct CDR3 sequences, around 30% of them present only once. Documented time point: persistent/refractory GD, antithyroid drugs over 5 years with positive TRAb. TCR sequences were obtained from RNA taken from PBMCs. Germline CDR1 and CDR2: SNHLY and FYNNEI. Trimming stripped 7 bases from V and 11 bases from J, with 23 bases between. The CDR3 extends over 14 amino acids.

This receptor was obtained from a female donor with Graves disease. The sequenced sample was peripheral blood mononuclear cells (PBMCs), obtained when the disease was refractory, from a patient treated with antithyroid drugs. The chain is built from TRBV2 and TRBJ1-1; weak D call: TRBD1 (6 bases). CDR3 region: CASTLRADSIFAFF. The CDR3 region has the DNA TGTGCCAGCACCCTTAGGGCGGACAGCATTTTTGCTTTCTTT.